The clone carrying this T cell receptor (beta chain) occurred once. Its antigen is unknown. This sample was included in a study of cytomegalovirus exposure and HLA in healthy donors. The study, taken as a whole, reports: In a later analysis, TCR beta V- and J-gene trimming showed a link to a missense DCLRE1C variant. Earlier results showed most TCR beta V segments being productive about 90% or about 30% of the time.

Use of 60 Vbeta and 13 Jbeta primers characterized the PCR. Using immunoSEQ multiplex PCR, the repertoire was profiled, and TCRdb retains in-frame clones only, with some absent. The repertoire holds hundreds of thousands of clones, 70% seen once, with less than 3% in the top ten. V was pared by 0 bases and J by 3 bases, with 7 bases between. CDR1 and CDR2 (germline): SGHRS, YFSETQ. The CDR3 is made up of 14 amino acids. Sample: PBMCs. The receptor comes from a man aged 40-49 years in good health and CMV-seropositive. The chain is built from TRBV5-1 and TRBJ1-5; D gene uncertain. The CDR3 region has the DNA TGCGCCAGCAGCTTGGGCGGGGACAATCAGCCCCAGCATTTT. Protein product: CASSLGGDNQPQHF.